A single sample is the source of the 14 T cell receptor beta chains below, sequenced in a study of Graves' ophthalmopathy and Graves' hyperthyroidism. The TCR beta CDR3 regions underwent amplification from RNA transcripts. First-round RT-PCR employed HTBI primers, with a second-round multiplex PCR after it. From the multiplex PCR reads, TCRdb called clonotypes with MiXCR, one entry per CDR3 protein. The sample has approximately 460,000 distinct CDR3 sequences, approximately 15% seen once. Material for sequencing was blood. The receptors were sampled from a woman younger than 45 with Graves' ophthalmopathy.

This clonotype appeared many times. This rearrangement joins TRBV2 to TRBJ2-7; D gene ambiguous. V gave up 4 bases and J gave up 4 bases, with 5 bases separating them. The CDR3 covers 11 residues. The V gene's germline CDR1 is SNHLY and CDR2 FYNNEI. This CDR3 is CASSAQYEQYF. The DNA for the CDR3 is TGTGCCAGCAGTGCTCAATACGAGCAGTACTTC. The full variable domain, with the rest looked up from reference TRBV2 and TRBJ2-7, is EPEVTQTPSHQVTQMGQEVILRCVPISNHLYFYWYRQILGQKVEFLVSFYNNEISEKSEIFDDQFSVERPDGSNFTLKIRSTKLEDSAMYFCASSAQYEQYFGPGTRLTVT.

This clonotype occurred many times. In DNA, the CDR3 is TGTGCCAGCAGTCTCAGGACGAACACCGGGGAGCTGTTTTTT. It codes for CASSLRTNTGELFF. V is TRBV12-3 or TRBV12-4 and J is TRBJ2-2; no clear D. This CDR3 spans 14 amino acids. V was pared by 5 bases and J by 0 bases, with 7 bases between.

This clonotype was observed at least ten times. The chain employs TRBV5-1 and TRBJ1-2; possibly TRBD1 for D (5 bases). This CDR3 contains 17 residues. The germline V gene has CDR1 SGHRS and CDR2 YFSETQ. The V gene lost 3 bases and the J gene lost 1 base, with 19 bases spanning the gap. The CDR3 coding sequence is TGCGCCAGCAGCTCCCTGGACGCGGGTAGGGGTAACTATGGCTACACCTTC. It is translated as CASSSLDAGRGNYGYTF.

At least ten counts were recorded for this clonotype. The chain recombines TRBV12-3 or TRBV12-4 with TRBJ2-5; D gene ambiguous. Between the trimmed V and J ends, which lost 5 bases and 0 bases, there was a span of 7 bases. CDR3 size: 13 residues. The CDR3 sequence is CASSPHNQETQYF. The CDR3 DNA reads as TGTGCCAGCAGTCCACACAACCAAGAGACCCAGTACTTC.

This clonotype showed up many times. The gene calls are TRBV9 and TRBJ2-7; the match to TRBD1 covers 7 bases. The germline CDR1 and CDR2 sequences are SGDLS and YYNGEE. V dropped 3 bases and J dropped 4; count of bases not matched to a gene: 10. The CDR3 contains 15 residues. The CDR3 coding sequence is TGTGCCAGCAGCGAGTCCTCAGGACAGGCTTACGAGCAGTACTTC. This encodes CASSESSGQAYEQYF.

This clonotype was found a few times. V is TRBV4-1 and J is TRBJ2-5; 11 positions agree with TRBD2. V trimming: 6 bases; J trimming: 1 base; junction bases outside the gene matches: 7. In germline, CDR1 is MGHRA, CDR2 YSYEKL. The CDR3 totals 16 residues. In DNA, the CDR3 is TGCGCCAGCAGTTCAAGACTAGCGGGGACCCAAGAGACCCAGTACTTC. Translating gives CASSSRLAGTQETQYF.

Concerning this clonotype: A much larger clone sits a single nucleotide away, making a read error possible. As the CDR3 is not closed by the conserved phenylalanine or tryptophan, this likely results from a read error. The CDR3 sequence is CASSQRTGVNTEAFL. In nucleotides, the CDR3 is TGTGCCAGCAGCCAGAGGACAGGGGTGAACACTGAAGCTTTCTTG. The chain is built from TRBV12-3 or TRBV12-4 and TRBJ1-1; 9 nucleotides agree with TRBD1. The CDR3 is 15 amino acids. J lost 0 bases, V lost 6 bases, and 5 bases had no gene match.

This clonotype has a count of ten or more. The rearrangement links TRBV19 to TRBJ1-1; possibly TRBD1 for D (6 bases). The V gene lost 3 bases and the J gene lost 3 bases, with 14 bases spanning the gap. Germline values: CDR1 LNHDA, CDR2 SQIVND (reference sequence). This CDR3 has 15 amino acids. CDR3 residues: CASSIPGGEDTEAFF. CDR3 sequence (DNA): TGTGCCAGTAGTATCCCGGGGGGCGAGGACACTGAAGCTTTCTTT.

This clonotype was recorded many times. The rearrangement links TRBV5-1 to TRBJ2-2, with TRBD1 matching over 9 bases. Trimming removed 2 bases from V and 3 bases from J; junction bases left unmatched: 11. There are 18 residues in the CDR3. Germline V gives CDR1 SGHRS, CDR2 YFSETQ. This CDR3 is CASSLAGQGPFHTGELFF. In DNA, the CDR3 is TGCGCCAGCAGCTTAGCGGGACAGGGTCCCTTCCACACCGGGGAGCTGTTTTTT.

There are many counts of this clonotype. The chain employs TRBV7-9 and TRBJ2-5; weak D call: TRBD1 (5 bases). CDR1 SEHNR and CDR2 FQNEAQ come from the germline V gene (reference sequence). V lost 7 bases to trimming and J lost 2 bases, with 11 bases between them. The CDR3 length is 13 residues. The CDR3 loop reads CASTLGRQETQYF. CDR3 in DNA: TGTGCCAGCACCCTGGGGCGGCAAGAGACCCAGTACTTC.

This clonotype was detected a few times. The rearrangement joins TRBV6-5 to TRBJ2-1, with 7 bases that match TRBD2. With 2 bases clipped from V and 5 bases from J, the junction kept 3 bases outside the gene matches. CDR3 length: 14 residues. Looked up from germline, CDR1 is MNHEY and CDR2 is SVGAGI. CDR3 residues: CASSYRGVHNEQFF. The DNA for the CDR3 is TGTGCCAGCAGTTACCGGGGGGTTCACAATGAGCAGTTCTTC.

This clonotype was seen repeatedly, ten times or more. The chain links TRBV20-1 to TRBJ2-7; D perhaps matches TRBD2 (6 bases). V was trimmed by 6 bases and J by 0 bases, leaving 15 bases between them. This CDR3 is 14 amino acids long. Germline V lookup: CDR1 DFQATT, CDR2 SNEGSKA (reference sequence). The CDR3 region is CSANQRVGSYEQYF. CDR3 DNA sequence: TGCAGTGCCAATCAGCGGGTTGGCTCCTACGAGCAGTACTTC.

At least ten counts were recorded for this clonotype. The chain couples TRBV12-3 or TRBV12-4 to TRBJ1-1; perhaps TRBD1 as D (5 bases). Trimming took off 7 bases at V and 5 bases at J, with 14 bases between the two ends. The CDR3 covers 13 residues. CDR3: CASTPWGVTEAFF. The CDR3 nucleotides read TGTGCCAGCACCCCGTGGGGGGTGACTGAAGCTTTCTTT.

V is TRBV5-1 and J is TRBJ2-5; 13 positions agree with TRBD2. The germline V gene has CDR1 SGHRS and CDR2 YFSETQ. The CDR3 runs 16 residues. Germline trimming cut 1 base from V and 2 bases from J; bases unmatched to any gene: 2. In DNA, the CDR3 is TGCGCCAGCAGCTTGATGGGACTAGCGGGGCAAGAGACCCAGTACTTC. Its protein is CASSLMGLAGQETQYF.